The entry that follows covers one TCR beta chain sequence. Here immunoSEQ multiplex PCR was the method, and the copy in TCRdb shows in-frame clones only, minus some. The sample includes about 77,000 clones, about 90% of them seen just once. This record comes from a study of OX40 agonist ivuxolimab in advanced cancers. Study details: Every 2 weeks, ivuxolimab was infused into the patients intravenously at between 0.01 and 10 mg/kg.

Germline CDR1 MNHNY, CDR2 SVGAGI (reference sequence). V was cut by 6 bases and J by 0 bases, with 14 bases left in between. The CDR3 contains 15 residues. The sequence derives from an adult with an advanced solid tumor such as melanoma, head and neck, liver or kidney cancer. The genes are TRBV6-6 and TRBJ1-2; no definite D call. Material: CD4+ or CD8+ T cells sorted from blood, obtained in a trial of the OX40 agonist ivuxolimab. The CDR3 protein is CASSDPGSANYGYTF. The CDR3 nucleotides are TGTGCCAGCAGCGATCCGGGATCAGCTAACTATGGCTACACCTTC.